This T cell receptor (beta chain) stems from a study of T cell responses to AZD1222 COVID-19 vaccine. A remark on this clone: Its antigen remains unidentified.

Regarding the study as a whole: Epitopes outside B.1.351 and B.1.1.7 mutated regions reportedly drew nearly half of spike TCRs.

Sequencing used immunoSEQ multiplex PCR; TCRdb keeps in-frame clones, though not all of them. The sample includes 110,000 to 150,000 clones, approximately 83% of them seen just once. The sample here was peripheral blood, taken on day 0 of AZD1222 vaccination. The clonotype originates from an adult in good health.

The CDR3 nucleotides are TGTGCCATCAAAGGCCCTGAGGTGGGTGAAGCTTTCTTT. Amino acids: CAIKGPEVGEAFF. The chain recombines TRBV10-3 with TRBJ1-1, with D uncertain. The CDR3 has 13 residues. V shed 7 bases and J shed 7 bases, with 16 bases lying between them. Germline V gene data show CDR1 as ENHRY and CDR2 as SYGVKD.